This TCR beta chain was sequenced for a study of cytomegalovirus exposure and HLA in healthy donors. Study-level findings and limits: Fewer than 20,000 TCR beta sequences were associated with HLA alleles at 0.05 false discovery rate in a later analysis.

The PCR made use of 60 Vbeta and 13 Jbeta primers. TCRdb keeps only in-frame clones here, not all; method: immunoSEQ multiplex PCR. The data show 150,000 to 200,000 clones, roughly 80% seen once. The CDR3 contains 15 residues. CDR1 is PRHDT, CDR2 FYEKMQ, per germline (reference sequence). The V and J ends lost 7 bases and 5 bases, in that order; junction bases with no gene match: 8. In regard to this clone: Its antigen is still unknown.

The receptor was isolated from a man aged 45-65 years in good health and CMV-seronegative. Input material: PBMCs. This chain links TRBV13 with TRBJ2-5, with 12 bases lining up with TRBD2. The CDR3: CASKRLAGGGETQYF. CDR3 in DNA: TGTGCCAGCAAGAGGCTAGCGGGGGGGGGTGAGACCCAGTACTTC.